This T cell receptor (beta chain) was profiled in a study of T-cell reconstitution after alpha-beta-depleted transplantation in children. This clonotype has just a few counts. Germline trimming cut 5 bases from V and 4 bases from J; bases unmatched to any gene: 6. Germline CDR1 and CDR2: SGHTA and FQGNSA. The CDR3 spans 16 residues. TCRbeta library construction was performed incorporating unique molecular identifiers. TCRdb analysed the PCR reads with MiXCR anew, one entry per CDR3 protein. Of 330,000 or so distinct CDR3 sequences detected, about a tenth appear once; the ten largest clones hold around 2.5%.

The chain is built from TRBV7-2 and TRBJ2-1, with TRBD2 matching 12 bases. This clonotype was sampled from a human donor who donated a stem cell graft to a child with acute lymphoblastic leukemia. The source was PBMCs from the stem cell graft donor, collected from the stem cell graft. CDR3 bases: TGTGCCAGCAGCGTTGAGGGACTAGCGGGTTACAATGAGCAGTTCTTC. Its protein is CASSVEGLAGYNEQFF.